Listed below are T cell receptor beta chains from one sample, sequenced in a study of CXCR3-negative and CXCR3-positive naive CD8 T cells. TCRdb reworked the 5' RACE reads into one entry per CDR3 protein, no DNA. In total, the table holds around 90,000 distinct CDR3 sequences. Sequences were obtained from naive CXCR3- CD8+ T cells from blood. The source is a human donor in good health. Some clones in this sample may be carry-over from other donors' samples. Both conserved end residues are part of each CDR3.

CDR3aa,j_gene,v_gene
CASSFGLAGNTGELFF,TRBJ2-2,TRBV5-1
CASSAGGPIEQFF,TRBJ2-1,TRBV28
CAWKLMNTEAFF,TRBJ1-1,TRBV30
CSVGEVSNQPQHF,TRBJ1-5,TRBV29-1
CASSPGGPYNEQFF,TRBJ2-1,TRBV3-1
CASSSTSGGTDTQYF,TRBJ2-3,TRBV7-2
CSALDYNPISYEQYF,TRBJ2-7,TRBV20-1
CSARDEGPTEETQYF,TRBJ2-5,TRBV20-1
CASSLAGDEAFF,TRBJ1-1,TRBV7-6
CASSQDIVHLAGNTIYF,TRBJ1-3,TRBV4-2
CAIKVDGTVNTEAFF,TRBJ1-1,TRBV10-3
CSVDENTEAFF,TRBJ1-1,TRBV29-1
CASSPDSSYNEQFF,TRBJ2-1,TRBV3-1
CASSFRGQETQYF,TRBJ2-5,TRBV11-3
CASSLDRGTEAFF,TRBJ1-1,TRBV5-1
CSVVQFSGNTIYF,TRBJ1-3,TRBV29-1
CASSPTDYSNQPQHF,TRBJ1-5,TRBV6-5
CASSYLTGTVDNEQFF,TRBJ2-1,TRBV6-5
CASSLALAGETQYF,TRBJ2-5,TRBV7-2
CSSSQDLGTEETQYF,TRBJ2-5,TRBV4-3
CSVGGGSMESNEQFF,TRBJ2-1,TRBV29-1
CSARVAGGATDTQYF,TRBJ2-3,TRBV20-1
CASSQGGRQLDTQYF,TRBJ2-3,TRBV6-1
CASSFPPYEQYF,TRBJ2-7,TRBV7-2
CASSLSGPSSYEQYF,TRBJ2-7,TRBV5-1
CASSFRGGIDEQYF,TRBJ2-7,TRBV28
CSARAGGSYEQYF,TRBJ2-7,TRBV20-1
CSVEPGPNYGYTF,TRBJ1-2,TRBV29-1
CAWKTLRPTGQFF,TRBJ2-1,TRBV30
CASSTRTSGPAYNEQFF,TRBJ2-1,TRBV5-6
CASSSGTISMNTEAFF,TRBJ1-1,TRBV5-1
CASTTWALTEAFF,TRBJ1-1,TRBV25-1
CASRNGQENTEAFF,TRBJ1-1,TRBV5-1
CASSSTGVLNTGELFF,TRBJ2-2,TRBV7-9
CASSSGSGGGGTEAFF,TRBJ1-1,TRBV7-6
CASSPPQGTAAYEQYF,TRBJ2-7,TRBV7-9
CASSFGRLNTEAFF,TRBJ1-1,TRBV6-5
CSVWESYGYTF,TRBJ1-2,TRBV29-1
CASSLLVNEQFF,TRBJ2-1,TRBV6-2/TRBV6-3
CASSELSRLETQYF,TRBJ2-5,TRBV25-1
CASSYPPLQTGELFF,TRBJ2-2,TRBV6-6
CSVQPAGEETQYF,TRBJ2-5,TRBV29-1
CASSLLLSLGELFF,TRBJ2-2,TRBV5-6
CASSQDPVNYGYTF,TRBJ1-2,TRBV4-1
CASGPTTGNTGELFF,TRBJ2-2,TRBV12-5
CASSQGLAGDGYTF,TRBJ1-2,TRBV4-2
CASSATPAETQYF,TRBJ2-5,TRBV5-6
CASSAWGSPSTDTQYF,TRBJ2-3,TRBV6-5
CASSYNDRIPYEQYF,TRBJ2-7,TRBV3-1